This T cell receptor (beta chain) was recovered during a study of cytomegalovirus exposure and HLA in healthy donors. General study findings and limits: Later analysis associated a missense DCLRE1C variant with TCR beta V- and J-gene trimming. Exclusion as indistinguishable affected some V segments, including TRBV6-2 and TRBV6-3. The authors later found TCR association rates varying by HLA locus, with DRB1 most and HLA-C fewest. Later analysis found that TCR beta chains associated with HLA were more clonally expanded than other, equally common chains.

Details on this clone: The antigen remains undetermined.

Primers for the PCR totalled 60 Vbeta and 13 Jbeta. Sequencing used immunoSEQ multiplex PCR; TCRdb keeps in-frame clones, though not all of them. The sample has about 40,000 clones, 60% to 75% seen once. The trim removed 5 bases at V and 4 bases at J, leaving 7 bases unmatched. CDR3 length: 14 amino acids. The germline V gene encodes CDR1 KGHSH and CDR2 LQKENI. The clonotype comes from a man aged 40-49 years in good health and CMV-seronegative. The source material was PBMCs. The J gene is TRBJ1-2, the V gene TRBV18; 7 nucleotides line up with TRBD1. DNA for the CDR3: TGTGCCAGCTCATCCGACAGGGTTGGCTATGGCTACACCTTC. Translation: CASSSDRVGYGYTF.